The TCR beta chain under discussion was sequenced for a study of brain metastases from non-small cell lung cancer. The CDR3 is made up of 13 amino acids. CDR1 MDHEN and CDR2 SYDVKM come from the germline V gene. V was pared by 7 bases and J by 5 bases, with 11 bases between. Repertoires were generated with immunoSEQ multiplex PCR, while TCRdb's copy carries only in-frame clones and drops some. The sample includes some 1,300 clones, 75% to 90% of them seen just once. This sequence was found in a donor at least 40 years old with non-small cell lung cancer. The sequenced material came from tumor-adjacent normal tissue. This chain joins TRBV28 and TRBJ1-4, with D hard to call. The CDR3 is CASKTDYNEKLFF. DNA for the CDR3: TGTGCCAGCAAGACGGACTACAATGAAAAACTGTTTTTT.